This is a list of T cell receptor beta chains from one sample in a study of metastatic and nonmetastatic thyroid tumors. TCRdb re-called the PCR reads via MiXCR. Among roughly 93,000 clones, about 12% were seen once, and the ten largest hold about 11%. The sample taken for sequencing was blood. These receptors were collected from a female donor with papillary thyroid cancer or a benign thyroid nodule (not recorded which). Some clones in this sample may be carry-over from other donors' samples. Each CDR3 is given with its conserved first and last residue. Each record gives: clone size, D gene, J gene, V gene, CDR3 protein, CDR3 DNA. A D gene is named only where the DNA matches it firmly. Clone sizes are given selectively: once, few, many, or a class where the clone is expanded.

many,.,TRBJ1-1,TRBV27,CASSSGTPGRVDTEAFF,TGTGCCAGCAGTTCTGGGACGCCCGGACGTGTGGACACTGAAGCTTTCTTT
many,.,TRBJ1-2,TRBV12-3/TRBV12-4,CASSPWDVRHGYTF,TGTGCCAGCAGCCCGTGGGACGTGCGGCATGGCTACACCTTC
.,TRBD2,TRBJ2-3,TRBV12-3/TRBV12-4,CASSLRLAGSTDTQYF,TGTGCCAGCAGTTTAAGATTAGCGGGGAGCACAGATACGCAGTATTTT
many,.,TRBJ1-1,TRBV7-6,CASSLEPNTEAFF,TGTGCCAGCAGCTTAGAACCGAACACTGAAGCTTTCTTT
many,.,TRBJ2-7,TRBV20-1,CSARVSGAGWPYEQYF,TGCAGTGCTAGAGTTTCGGGGGCAGGGTGGCCCTACGAGCAGTACTTC
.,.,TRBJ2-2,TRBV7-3,CASSRTIESERVSGELFF,TGTGCCAGCAGCCGGACGATTGAGAGCGAGAGGGTGTCCGGGGAGCTGTTTTTT
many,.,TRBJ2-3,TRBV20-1,CSARGGRWTTDTQYF,TGCAGTGCTAGAGGGGGACGGTGGACCACAGATACGCAGTATTTT
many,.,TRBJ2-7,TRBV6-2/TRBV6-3,CASSLDVYEQYF,TGTGCCAGCAGTCTCGACGTCTACGAGCAGTACTTC
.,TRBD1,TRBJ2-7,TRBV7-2,CASSTDRVDYEQYF,TGTGCCAGCAGCACGGACAGGGTTGACTACGAGCAGTACTTC
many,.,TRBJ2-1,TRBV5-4,CASSLSAGRSYNEQFF,TGTGCCAGCAGCTTGTCTGCAGGGCGCTCCTACAATGAGCAGTTCTTC
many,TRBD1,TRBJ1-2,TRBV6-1,CASSEKVRGNYGYTF,TGTGCCAGCAGTGAAAAGGTCAGGGGGAACTATGGCTACACCTTC
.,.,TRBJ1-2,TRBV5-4,CASSPTTGYGYTF,TGTGCCAGCAGCCCCACAACTGGCTATGGCTACACCTTC
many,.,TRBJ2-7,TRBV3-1,CASSQAIADTYEQYF,TGTGCCAGCAGCCAAGCAATAGCGGATACCTACGAGCAGTACTTC
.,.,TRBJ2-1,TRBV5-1,CASSLGAGVRGNEQFF,TGCGCCAGCAGCTTGGGAGCGGGCGTTAGGGGCAATGAGCAGTTCTTC
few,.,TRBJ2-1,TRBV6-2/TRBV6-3,CASSPHLASSYNEQFF,TGTGCCAGCAGCCCCCATTTAGCTAGCTCCTACAATGAGCAGTTCTTC
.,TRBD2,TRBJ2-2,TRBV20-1,CSVSSGRASGELFF,TGCAGTGTTTCCAGCGGGAGGGCGAGCGGGGAGTTGTTTTTT
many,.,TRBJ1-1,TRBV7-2,CASSPRSGATEAFF,TGTGCCAGCAGCCCGAGATCGGGGGCCACTGAAGCTTTCTTT
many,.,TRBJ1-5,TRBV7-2,CASSPSQERNQPQHF,TGTGCCAGCAGTCCTTCGCAGGAGCGGAATCAGCCCCAGCATTTT
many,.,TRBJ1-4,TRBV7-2,CASSPGREKLFF,TGTGCCAGCAGCCCAGGCCGGGAAAAACTGTTTTTT
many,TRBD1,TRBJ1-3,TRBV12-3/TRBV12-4,CASSKETGGSGNTIYF,TGTGCCAGCAGCAAAGAGACAGGGGGCTCTGGAAACACCATATATTTT
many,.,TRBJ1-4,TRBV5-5,CASSLMLPNEKLFF,TGTGCCAGCAGCTTGATGTTACCCAATGAAAAACTGTTTTTT
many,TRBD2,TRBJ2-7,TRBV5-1,CASSLEAGNYEQYF,TGCGCCAGCAGCTTGGAAGCGGGGAACTACGAGCAGTACTTC
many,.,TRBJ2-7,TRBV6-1,CASSNDRLASGEQYF,TGTGCCAGCAGTAATGACAGGTTAGCGTCGGGTGAGCAGTACTTC
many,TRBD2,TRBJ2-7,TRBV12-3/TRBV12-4,CASSSSGRASYEQYF,TGTGCCAGCAGCTCCAGCGGGAGGGCCTCGTACGAGCAGTACTTC
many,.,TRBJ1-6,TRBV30,CAWSRQGESPLHF,TGTGCCTGGAGTCGGCAGGGCGAATCACCCCTCCACTTT
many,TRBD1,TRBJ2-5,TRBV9,CASSVADRVGTQYF,TGTGCCAGCAGCGTAGCTGACAGGGTTGGGACCCAGTACTTC
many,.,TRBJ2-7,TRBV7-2,CASSSYSGSSYEQYF,TGTGCCAGCAGCTCCTACTCCGGAAGCTCCTACGAGCAGTACTTC
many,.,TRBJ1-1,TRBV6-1,CASSPINQRNTEAFF,TGTGCCAGCAGCCCTATAAACCAGAGGAACACTGAAGCTTTCTTT
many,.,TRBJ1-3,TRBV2,CASSFHSSSGNTIYF,TGTGCCAGCAGTTTCCACTCGAGCTCTGGAAACACCATATATTTT
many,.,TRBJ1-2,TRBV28,CASSLVDGRRNNYGYTF,TGTGCCAGCAGTTTAGTCGATGGGAGGAGGAATAACTATGGCTACACCTTC
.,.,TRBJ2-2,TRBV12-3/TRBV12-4,CAIRETGIDTGELFF,TGTGCCATCCGCGAGACGGGGATAGACACCGGGGAGCTGTTTTTT
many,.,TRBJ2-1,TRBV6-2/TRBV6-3,CASSWRADYNEQFF,TGTGCCAGCAGTTGGAGGGCCGACTACAATGAGCAGTTCTTC
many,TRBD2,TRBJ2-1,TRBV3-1,CASSQVGLAVEQFF,TGTGCCAGCAGCCAAGTGGGACTAGCAGTTGAGCAGTTCTTC
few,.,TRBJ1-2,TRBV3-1,CASSPGDRLLYGYTF,TGTGCCAGCAGCCCAGGGGACCGCCTATTGTATGGCTACACCTTC
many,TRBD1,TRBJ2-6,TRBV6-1,CASIPGQISSGANVLTF,TGTGCCAGCATCCCGGGACAGATATCCTCTGGGGCCAACGTCCTGACTTTC
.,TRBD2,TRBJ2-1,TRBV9,CASSIRGLAPANEQFF,TGTGCCAGCAGCATCAGAGGACTAGCGCCCGCCAATGAGCAGTTCTTC
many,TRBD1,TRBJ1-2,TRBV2,CASSFEGDRVHGYTF,TGTGCCAGCAGCTTTGAGGGGGACAGGGTACATGGCTACACCTTC
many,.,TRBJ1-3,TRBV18,CASSPPTWDTIYF,TGTGCCAGCTCACCACCCACCTGGGACACCATATATTTT
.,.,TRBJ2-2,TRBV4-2,CASSQDPLNTGELFF,TGTGCCAGCAGCCAAGATCCACTAAACACCGGGGAGCTGTTTTTT
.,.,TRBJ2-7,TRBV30,CAWSPQGLEQYF,TGTGCCTGGAGCCCACAAGGTTTAGAGCAGTACTTC
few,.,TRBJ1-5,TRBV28,CASSLGTLNQPQHF,TGTGCCAGCAGTTTAGGGACCTTAAATCAGCCCCAGCATTTT